This T cell receptor (beta chain) was documented in a study of patients and donors after allogeneic stem cell transplantation. TCRdb reanalysed the RT-PCR reads using MiXCR and keeps one entry per CDR3 protein. The data show about 230,000 distinct CDR3 sequences, roughly 13% seen once. Germline lookup yields CDR1 SGHDT and CDR2 YYEEEE. Trimming took 3 bases from V and 5 from J, leaving 17 bases between them. The CDR3 length is 15 residues. This clonotype occurred many times. Source material: blood, either unsorted or a sorted T cell fraction (not recorded which). The receptor was isolated from a human donor who was either an allogeneic HSCT recipient or a stem cell or donor lymphocyte infusion donor (not recorded which). It is not recorded whose cells these are; they may come from a transplant donor. The rearrangement uses TRBV5-6 and TRBJ2-5; D is uncertain. The CDR3 reads CASSSTPTARETQYF. In DNA, the CDR3 is TGTGCCAGCAGCTCTACCCCCACGGCGAGGGAGACCCAGTACTTC.